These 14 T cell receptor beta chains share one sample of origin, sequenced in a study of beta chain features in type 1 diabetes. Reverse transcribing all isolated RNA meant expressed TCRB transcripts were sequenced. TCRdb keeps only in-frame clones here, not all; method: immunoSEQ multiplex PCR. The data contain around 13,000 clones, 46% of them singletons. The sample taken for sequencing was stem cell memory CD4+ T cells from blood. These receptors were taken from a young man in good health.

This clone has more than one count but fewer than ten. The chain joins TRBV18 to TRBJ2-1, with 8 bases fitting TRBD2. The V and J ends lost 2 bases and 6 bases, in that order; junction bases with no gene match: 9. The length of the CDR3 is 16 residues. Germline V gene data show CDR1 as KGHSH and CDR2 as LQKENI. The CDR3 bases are TGTGCCAGCTCACCAAGGGAACGGGGGGGCGGCAATGAGCAGTTCTTC. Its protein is CASSPRERGGGNEQFF.

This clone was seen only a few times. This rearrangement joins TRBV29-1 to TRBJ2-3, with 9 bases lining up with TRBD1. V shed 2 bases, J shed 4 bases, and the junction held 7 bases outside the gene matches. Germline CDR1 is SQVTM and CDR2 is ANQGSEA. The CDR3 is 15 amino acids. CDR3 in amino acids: CSVERQGVTADTQYF. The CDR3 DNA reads TGCAGCGTTGAAAGACAGGGGGTAACCGCAGATACGCAGTATTTT.

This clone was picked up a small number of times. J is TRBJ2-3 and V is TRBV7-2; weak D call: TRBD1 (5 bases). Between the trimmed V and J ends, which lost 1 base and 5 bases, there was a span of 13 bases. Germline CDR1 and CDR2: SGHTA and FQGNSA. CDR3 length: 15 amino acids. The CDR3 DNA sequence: TGTGCCAGCAGCTTAGAGGGGAATAGGCGAGATACGCAGTATTTT. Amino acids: CASSLEGNRRDTQYF. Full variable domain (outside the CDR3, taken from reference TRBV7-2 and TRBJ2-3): GAGVSQSPSNKVTEKGKDVELRCDPISGHTALYWYRQSLGQGLEFLIYFQGNSAPDKSGLPSDRFSAERTGGSVSTLTIQRTQQEDSAVYLCASSLEGNRRDTQYFGPGTRLTVL.

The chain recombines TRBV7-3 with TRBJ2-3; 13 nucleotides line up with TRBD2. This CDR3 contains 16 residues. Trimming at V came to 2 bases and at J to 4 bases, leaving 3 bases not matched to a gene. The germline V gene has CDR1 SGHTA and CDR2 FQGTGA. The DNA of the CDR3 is TGTGCCAGCAGCTTATCGACTAGCGGGGGGCCAGATACGCAGTATTTT. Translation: CASSLSTSGGPDTQYF.

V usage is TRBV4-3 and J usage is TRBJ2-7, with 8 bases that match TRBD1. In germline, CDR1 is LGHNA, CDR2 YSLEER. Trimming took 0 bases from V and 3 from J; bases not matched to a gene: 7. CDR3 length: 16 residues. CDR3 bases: TGCGCCAGCAGCCAAGATTCGAGACAGGGGATCTACGAGCAGTACTTC. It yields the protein CASSQDSRQGIYEQYF.

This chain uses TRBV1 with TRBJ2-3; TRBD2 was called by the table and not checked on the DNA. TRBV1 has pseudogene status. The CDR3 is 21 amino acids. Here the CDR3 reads CTSSQVFHGTSGEEGTDTQYF. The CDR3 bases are TGCACCAGCAGCCAAGTTTTCCACGGGACTAGCGGGGAGGAAGGCACAGATACGCAGTATTTT.

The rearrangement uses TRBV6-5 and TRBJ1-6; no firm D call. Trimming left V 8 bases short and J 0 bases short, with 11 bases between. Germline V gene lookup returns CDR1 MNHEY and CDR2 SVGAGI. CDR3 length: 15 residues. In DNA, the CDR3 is TGTGCCAGCGGGCTTCCCCGCTCCTATAATTCACCCCTCCACTTT. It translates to CASGLPRSYNSPLHF.

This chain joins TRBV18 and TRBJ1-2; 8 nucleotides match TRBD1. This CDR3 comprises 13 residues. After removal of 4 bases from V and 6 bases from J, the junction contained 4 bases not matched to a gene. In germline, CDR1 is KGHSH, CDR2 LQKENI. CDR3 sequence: CASSLGQGDGYTF. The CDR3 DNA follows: TGTGCCAGCTCACTCGGACAGGGTGATGGCTACACCTTC. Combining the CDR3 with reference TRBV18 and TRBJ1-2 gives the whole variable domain NAGVMQNPRHLVRRRGQEARLRCSPMKGHSHVYWYRQLPEEGLKFMVYLQKENIIDESGMPKERFSAEFPKEGPSILRIQQVVRGDSAAYFCASSLGQGDGYTFGSGTRLTVV.

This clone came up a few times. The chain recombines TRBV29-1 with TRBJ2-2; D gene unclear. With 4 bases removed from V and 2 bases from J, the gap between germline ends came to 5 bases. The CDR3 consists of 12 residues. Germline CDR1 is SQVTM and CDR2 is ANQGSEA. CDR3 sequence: CSVVRNTGELFF. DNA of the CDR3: TGCAGCGTTGTTAGAAACACCGGGGAGCTGTTTTTT.

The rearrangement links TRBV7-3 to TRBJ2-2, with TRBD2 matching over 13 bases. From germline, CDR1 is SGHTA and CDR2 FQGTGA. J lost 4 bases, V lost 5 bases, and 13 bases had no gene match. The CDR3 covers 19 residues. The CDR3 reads CASSPSPGTSGARTGELFF. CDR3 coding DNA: TGTGCCAGCAGCCCTTCCCCCGGGACTAGCGGGGCCCGCACCGGGGAGCTGTTTTTT. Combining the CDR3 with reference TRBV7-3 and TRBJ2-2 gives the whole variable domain GAGVSQTPSNKVTEKGKYVELRCDPISGHTALYWYRQSLGQGPEFLIYFQGTGAADDSGLPNDRFFAVRPEGSVSTLKIQRTERGDSAVYLCASSPSPGTSGARTGELFFGEGSRLTVL.

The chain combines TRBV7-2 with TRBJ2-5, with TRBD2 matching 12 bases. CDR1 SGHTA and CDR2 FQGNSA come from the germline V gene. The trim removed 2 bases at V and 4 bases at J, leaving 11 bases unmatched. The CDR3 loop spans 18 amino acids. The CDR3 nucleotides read TGTGCCAGCAGCTTATTTCCTCCTAGCGGGGGGGCCGGAGAGACCCAGTACTTC. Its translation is CASSLFPPSGGAGETQYF.

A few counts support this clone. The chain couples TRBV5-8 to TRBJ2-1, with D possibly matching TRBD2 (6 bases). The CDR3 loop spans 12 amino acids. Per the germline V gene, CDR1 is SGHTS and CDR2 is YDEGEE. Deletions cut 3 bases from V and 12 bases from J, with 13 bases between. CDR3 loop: CASSSLIGRQFF. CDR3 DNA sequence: TGTGCCAGCAGCTCATTAATCGGGAGGCAGTTCTTC.

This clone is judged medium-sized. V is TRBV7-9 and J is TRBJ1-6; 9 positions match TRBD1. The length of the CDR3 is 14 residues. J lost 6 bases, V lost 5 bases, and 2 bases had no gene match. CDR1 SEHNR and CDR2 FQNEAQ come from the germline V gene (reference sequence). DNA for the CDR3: TGTGCCAGCAGCCCGGACAGGGGTAATTCACCCCTCCACTTT. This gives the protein CASSPDRGNSPLHF.

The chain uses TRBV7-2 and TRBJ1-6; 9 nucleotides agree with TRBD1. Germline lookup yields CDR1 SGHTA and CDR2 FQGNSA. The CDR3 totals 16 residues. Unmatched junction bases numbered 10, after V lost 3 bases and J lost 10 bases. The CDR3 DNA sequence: TGTGCCAGCAGCTTCGGACAGGGGCCTTTCTCGTCACCCCTCCACTTT. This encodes CASSFGQGPFSSPLHF. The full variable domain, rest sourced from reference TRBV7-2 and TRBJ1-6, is GAGVSQSPSNKVTEKGKDVELRCDPISGHTALYWYRQSLGQGLEFLIYFQGNSAPDKSGLPSDRFSAERTGGSVSTLTIQRTQQEDSAVYLCASSFGQGPFSSPLHFGNGTRLTVT.